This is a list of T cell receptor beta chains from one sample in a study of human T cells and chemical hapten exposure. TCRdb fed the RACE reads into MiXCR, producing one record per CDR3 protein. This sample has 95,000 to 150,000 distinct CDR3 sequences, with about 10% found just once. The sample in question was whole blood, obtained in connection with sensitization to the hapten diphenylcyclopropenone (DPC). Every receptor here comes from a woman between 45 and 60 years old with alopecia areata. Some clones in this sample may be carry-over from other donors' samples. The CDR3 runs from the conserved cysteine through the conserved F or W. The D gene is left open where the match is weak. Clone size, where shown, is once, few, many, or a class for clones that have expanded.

CDR3aa: CASSWRQESGANVLTF; CDR3nt: TGTGCCAGCAGCTGGAGACAGGAGTCTGGGGCCAACGTCCTGACTTTC; abundance: few; v_gene: TRBV11-2; j_gene: TRBJ2-6; d_gene: .
CDR3aa: CSASRLGGGFTYEQYF; CDR3nt: TGCAGTGCTAGTAGGCTAGGAGGGGGCTTTACCTACGAGCAGTACTTC; abundance: .; v_gene: TRBV20-1; j_gene: TRBJ2-7; d_gene: .
CDR3aa: CASSLGGYSNQPQHF; CDR3nt: TGTGCCAGCAGCTTGGGGGGCTATAGCAATCAGCCCCAGCATTTT; abundance: many; v_gene: TRBV5-6; j_gene: TRBJ1-5; d_gene: .
CDR3aa: CASSPLGGGSTDTQYF; CDR3nt: TGCGCCAGCAGCCCACTGGGGGGCGGATCCACAGATACGCAGTATTTT; abundance: .; v_gene: TRBV4-3; j_gene: TRBJ2-3; d_gene: .
CDR3aa: CASRFSPNQPQHF; CDR3nt: TGTGCCAGCCGATTTTCCCCCAATCAGCCCCAGCATTTT; abundance: .; v_gene: TRBV27; j_gene: TRBJ1-5; d_gene: .
CDR3aa: CSGRTGNEQFF; CDR3nt: TGCAGCGGGCGCACTGGGAATGAGCAGTTCTTC; abundance: many; v_gene: TRBV29-1; j_gene: TRBJ2-1; d_gene: .
CDR3aa: CASSAYVGGLNTGELFF; CDR3nt: TGTGCCAGCAGCGCGTACGTAGGGGGGCTGAACACCGGGGAGCTGTTTTTT; abundance: few; v_gene: TRBV6-5; j_gene: TRBJ2-2; d_gene: .
CDR3aa: CASSPNLGAGEKLFF; CDR3nt: TGTGCCAGCAGCCCCAACCTAGGGGCTGGTGAAAAACTGTTTTTT; abundance: .; v_gene: TRBV7-2; j_gene: TRBJ1-4; d_gene: .
CDR3aa: CASSQGLATDTQYF; CDR3nt: TGTGCCAGCAGCCAAGGACTAGCAACAGATACGCAGTATTTT; abundance: few; v_gene: TRBV4-2; j_gene: TRBJ2-3; d_gene: TRBD2
CDR3aa: CATSDSGAYGYTF; CDR3nt: TGTGCCACCAGTGATTCAGGGGCCTATGGCTACACCTTC; abundance: few; v_gene: TRBV24-1; j_gene: TRBJ1-2; d_gene: .
CDR3aa: CASSLAGLGATNEKLFF; CDR3nt: TGTGCCAGCAGCTTAGCTGGCCTTGGCGCAACTAATGAAAAACTGTTTTTT; abundance: .; v_gene: TRBV13; j_gene: TRBJ1-4; d_gene: .